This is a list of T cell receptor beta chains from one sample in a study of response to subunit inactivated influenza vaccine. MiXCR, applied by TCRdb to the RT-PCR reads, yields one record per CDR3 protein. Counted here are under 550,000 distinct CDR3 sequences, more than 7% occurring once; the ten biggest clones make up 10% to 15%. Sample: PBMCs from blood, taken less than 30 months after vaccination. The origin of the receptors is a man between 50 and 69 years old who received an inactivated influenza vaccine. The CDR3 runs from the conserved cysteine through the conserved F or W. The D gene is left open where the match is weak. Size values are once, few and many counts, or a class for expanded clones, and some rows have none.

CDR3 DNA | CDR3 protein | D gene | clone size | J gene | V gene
TGTGCCAGCAGGGGACAGGGAGATCAGCCCCAGCATTTT | CASRGQGDQPQHF | TRBD1 | many | TRBJ1-5 | TRBV12-3/TRBV12-4
TGCAGTGCTAGAGTCCAGGGGGCGGTCACCGGGGAGCTGTTTTTT | CSARVQGAVTGELFF | TRBD1 | few | TRBJ2-2 | TRBV20-1
TGTGCCAGCAGCTTGAGAGGGGACCTCTCCTACAATGAGCAGTTCTTC | CASSLRGDLSYNEQFF | - | many | TRBJ2-1 | TRBV11-2
TGTGCCACCAGTGATAGGGGTAGCGCAGATACGCAGTATTTT | CATSDRGSADTQYF | - | few | TRBJ2-3 | TRBV24-1
TGTGCCAGCACCGGGAGGTGGAGCACAGATACGCAGTATTTT | CASTGRWSTDTQYF | TRBD2 | few | TRBJ2-3 | TRBV7-8
TGCGCCAGCAGCCAGGAGGGGACTAGCGGGTACAATGAGCAGTTCTTC | CASSQEGTSGYNEQFF | TRBD2 | many | TRBJ2-1 | TRBV4-3
TGTGCCAGCAGTTCCCAAAGAACCATGAACACTGAAGCTTTCTTT | CASSSQRTMNTEAFF | - | - | TRBJ1-1 | TRBV5-6
TGTGCCAGCAGTGTCGGTGCGGGAGGGCCGGTCGGGGAGCTGTTTTTT | CASSVGAGGPVGELFF | TRBD2 | many | TRBJ2-2 | TRBV12-3/TRBV12-4
TGCGCCAGCAGCTTGCAGGGGGAATTATACGAGCAGTACTTC | CASSLQGELYEQYF | TRBD1 | - | TRBJ2-7 | TRBV5-1
TGTGCCAGTAGTATGACAGGAAACTACAATGAGCAGTTCTTC | CASSMTGNYNEQFF | - | - | TRBJ2-1 | TRBV19
TGTGCCAGCAGCCACGCAGGAGCTAATGAAAAACTGTTTTTT | CASSHAGANEKLFF | - | - | TRBJ1-4 | TRBV7-9
TGTGCCTGGAGTAGAGGTTTTGGCACTGAAGCTTTCTTT | CAWSRGFGTEAFF | - | many | TRBJ1-1 | TRBV30
TGCGCCAGCAGATTGAGCGGGACAGGGTACGAGCAGTACTTC | CASRLSGTGYEQYF | TRBD1 | few | TRBJ2-7 | TRBV5-1
TGCAGTGCTAGAGTGGGGGGGGCATACTATGGCTACACCTTC | CSARVGGAYYGYTF | - | many | TRBJ1-2 | TRBV20-1